This T cell receptor beta chain was documented in a study of control samples from healthy donors and cancer patients. The repertoire was sequenced with immunoSEQ multiplex PCR; TCRdb's copy has only in-frame clones and lacks some. Among roughly 450,000 clones listed, 80% to 95% were seen once. CDR1 is SGHDT, CDR2 YYEEEE, per germline. Trimming removed 3 bases from V and 4 bases from J, with 16 bases in between. This CDR3 is built from 15 residues. The source is a man between 35 and 55 years old with head and neck cancer. V and J are TRBV5-6 and TRBJ1-2, with D possibly matching TRBD1 (6 bases). Sequencing was carried out using PBMCs. The DNA for the CDR3 is TGTGCCAGCAGCTCCAGACAGGCCAACTCCTATGGCTACACCTTC. Amino acid sequence: CASSSRQANSYGYTF.